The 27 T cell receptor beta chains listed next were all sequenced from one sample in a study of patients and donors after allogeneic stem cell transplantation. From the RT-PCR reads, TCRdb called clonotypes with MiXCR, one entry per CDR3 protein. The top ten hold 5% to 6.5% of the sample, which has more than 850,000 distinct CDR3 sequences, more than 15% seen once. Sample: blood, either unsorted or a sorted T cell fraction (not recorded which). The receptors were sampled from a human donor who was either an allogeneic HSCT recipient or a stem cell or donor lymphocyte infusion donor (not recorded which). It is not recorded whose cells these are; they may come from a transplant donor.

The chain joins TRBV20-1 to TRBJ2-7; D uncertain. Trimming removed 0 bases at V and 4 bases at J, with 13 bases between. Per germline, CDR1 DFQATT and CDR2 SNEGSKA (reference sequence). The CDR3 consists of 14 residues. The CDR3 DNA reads TGCAGTGCTAGAGACGTACTACAGCAATACGAGCAGTACTTC. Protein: CSARDVLQQYEQYF.

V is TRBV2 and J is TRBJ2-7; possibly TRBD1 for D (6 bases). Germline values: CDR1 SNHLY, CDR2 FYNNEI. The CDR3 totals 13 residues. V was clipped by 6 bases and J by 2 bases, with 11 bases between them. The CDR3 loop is CASRSQGTYEQYF. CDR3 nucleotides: TGTGCCAGCAGGTCACAGGGAACCTACGAGCAGTACTTC.

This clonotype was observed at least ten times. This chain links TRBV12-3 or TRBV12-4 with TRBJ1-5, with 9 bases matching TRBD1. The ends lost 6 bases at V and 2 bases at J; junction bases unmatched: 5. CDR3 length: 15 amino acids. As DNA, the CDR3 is TGTGCCAGCAGCCACAGGGGGCTCGGCAATCAGCCCCAGCATTTT. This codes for CASSHRGLGNQPQHF.

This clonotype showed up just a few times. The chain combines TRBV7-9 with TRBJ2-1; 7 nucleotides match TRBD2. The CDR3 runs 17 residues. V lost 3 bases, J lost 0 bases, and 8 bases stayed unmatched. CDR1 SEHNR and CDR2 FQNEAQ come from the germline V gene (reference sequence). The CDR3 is CASSFAAGADSYNEQFF. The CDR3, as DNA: TGTGCCAGCAGCTTTGCGGCGGGAGCTGACTCCTACAATGAGCAGTTCTTC.

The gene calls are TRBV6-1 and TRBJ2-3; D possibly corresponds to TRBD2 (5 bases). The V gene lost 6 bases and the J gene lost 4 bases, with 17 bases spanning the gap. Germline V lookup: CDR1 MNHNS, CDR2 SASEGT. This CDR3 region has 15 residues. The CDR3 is CASSHLAAGPDTQYF. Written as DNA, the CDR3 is TGTGCCAGCAGCCATCTAGCTGCCGGACCAGATACGCAGTATTTT.

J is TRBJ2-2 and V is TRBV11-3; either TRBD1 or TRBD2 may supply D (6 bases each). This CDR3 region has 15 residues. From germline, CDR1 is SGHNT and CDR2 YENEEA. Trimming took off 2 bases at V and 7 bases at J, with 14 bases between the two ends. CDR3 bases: TGTGCCAGCAGCTTATCGTCGGGGGCGATCGGGGAGCTGTTTTTT. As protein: CASSLSSGAIGELFF. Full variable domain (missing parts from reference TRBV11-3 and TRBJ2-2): EAGVVQSPRYKIIEKKQPVAFWCNPISGHNTLYWYLQNLGQGPELLIRYENEEAVDDSQLPKDRFSAERLKGVDSTLKIQPAELGDSAVYLCASSLSSGAIGELFFGEGSRLTVL.

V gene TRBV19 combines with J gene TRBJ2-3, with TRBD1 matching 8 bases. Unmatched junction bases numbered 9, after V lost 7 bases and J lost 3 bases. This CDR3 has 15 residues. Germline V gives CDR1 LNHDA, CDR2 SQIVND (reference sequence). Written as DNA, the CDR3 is TGTGCCAGTATTCTACGGACAGGGAGGACAGATACGCAGTATTTT. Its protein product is CASILRTGRTDTQYF.

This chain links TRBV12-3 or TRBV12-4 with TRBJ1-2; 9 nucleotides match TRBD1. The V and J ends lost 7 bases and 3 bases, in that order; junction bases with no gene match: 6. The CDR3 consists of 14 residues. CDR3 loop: CASTTGTGYYGYTF. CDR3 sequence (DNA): TGTGCCAGCACCACCGGGACAGGGTACTATGGCTACACCTTC.

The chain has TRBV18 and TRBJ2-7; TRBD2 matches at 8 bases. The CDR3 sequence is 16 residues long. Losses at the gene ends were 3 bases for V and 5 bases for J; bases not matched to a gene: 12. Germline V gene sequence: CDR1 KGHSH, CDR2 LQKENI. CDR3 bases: TGTGCCAGCTCACCGGTCCCGAGCGGGAGCGACCACGAGCAGTACTTC. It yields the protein CASSPVPSGSDHEQYF. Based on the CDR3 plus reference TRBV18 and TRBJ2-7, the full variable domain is NAGVMQNPRHLVRRRGQEARLRCSPMKGHSHVYWYRQLPEEGLKFMVYLQKENIIDESGMPKERFSAEFPKEGPSILRIQQVVRGDSAAYFCASSPVPSGSDHEQYFGPGTRLTVT.

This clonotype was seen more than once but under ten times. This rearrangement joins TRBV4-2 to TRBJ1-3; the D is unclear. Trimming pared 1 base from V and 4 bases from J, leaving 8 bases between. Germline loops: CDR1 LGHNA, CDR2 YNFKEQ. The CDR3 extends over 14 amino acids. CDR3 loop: CASSQGEAGNTIYF. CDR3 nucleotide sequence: TGTGCCAGCAGCCAAGGGGAAGCAGGAAACACCATATATTTT.

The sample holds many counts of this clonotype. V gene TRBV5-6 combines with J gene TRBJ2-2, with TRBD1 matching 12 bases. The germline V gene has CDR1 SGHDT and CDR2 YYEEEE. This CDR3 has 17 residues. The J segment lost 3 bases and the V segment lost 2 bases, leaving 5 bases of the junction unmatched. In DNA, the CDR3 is TGTGCCAGCAGCTTCCGGGACAGGGGGCAGGACACCGGGGAGCTGTTTTTT. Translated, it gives CASSFRDRGQDTGELFF.

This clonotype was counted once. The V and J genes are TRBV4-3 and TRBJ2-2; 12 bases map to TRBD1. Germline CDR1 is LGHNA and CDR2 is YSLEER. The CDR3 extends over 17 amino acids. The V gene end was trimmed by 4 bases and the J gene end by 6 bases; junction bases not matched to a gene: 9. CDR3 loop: CASSLGTGGSPPGELFF. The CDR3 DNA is TGCGCCAGCAGCCTCGGGACAGGGGGCTCCCCTCCCGGGGAGCTGTTTTTT.

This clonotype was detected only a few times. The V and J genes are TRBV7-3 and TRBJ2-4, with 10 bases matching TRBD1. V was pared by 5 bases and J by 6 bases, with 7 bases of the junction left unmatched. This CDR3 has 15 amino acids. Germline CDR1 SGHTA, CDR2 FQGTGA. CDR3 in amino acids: CASSPQTGGSNIQYF. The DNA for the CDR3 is TGTGCCAGCAGCCCCCAGACAGGGGGCTCAAACATTCAGTACTTC.

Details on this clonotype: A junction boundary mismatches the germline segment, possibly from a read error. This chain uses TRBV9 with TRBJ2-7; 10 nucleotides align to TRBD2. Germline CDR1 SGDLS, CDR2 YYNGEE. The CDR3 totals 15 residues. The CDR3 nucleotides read TGTGCTAGCAGCCCTAGCGGGAGTAGTGACGACGAGCAGTACTTC. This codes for CASSPSGSSDDEQYF.

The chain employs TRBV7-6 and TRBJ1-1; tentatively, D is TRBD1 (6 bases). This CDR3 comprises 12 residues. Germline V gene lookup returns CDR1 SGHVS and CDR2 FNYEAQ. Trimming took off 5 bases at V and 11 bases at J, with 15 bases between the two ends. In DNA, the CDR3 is TGTGCCAGCAGCCGGGGGGCGGGTATCGCTTTCTTT. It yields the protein CASSRGAGIAFF.

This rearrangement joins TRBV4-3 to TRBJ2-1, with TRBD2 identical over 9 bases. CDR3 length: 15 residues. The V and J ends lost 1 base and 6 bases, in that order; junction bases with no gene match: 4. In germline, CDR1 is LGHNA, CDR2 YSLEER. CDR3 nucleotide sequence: TGCGCCAGCAGCCAAGGGGCGGGGGGGTTCAATGAGCAGTTCTTC. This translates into CASSQGAGGFNEQFF.

DNA of the CDR3: TGTGCCAGCAGCCAAGGTTTAGCCCCCACACTTTACGAGCAGTACTTC. Encoded protein: CASSQGLAPTLYEQYF. This chain links TRBV4-2 with TRBJ2-7, with D unclear. Germline values: CDR1 LGHNA, CDR2 YNFKEQ. The CDR3 is 16 residues long. V lost 1 base and J lost 4, with 17 bases in between.

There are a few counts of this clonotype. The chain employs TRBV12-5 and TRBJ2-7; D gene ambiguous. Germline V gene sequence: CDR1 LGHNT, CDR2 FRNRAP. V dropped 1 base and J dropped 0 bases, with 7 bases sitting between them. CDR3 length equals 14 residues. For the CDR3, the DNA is TGTGCTAGTGGTTTGGGACTGAGCTCCTACGAGCAGTACTTC. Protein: CASGLGLSSYEQYF.

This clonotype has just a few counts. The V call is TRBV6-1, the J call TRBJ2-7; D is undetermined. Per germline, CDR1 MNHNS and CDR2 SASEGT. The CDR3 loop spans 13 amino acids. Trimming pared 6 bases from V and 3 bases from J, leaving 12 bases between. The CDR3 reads CASSSFRYYEQYF. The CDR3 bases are TGTGCCAGCAGCTCTTTCCGCTACTACGAGCAGTACTTC.

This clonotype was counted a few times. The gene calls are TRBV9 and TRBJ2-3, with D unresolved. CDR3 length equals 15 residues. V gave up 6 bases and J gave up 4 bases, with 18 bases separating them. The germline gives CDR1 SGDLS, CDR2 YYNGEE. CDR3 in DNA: TGTGCCAGCACCGCCTCCCCTGGCGTAGCAGATACGCAGTATTTT. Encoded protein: CASTASPGVADTQYF.

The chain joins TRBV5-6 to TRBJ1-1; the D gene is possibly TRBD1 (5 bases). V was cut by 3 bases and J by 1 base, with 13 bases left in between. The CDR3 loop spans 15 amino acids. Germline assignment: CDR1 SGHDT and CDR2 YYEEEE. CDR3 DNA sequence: TGTGCCAGCAGCTGGACAACGAGAGAGAACACTGAAGCTTTCTTT. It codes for CASSWTTRENTEAFF.

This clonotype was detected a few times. The CDR3 DNA reads as TGTGCCAGCAGCCAAGAAAGAAAAGAGACCCAGTACTTC. As protein: CASSQERKETQYF. The chain couples TRBV3-1 to TRBJ2-5; D not certain. V lost 0 bases and J 3 bases, leaving 5 bases between the germline ends. The CDR3 has 13 residues. Germline CDR1 is LGHDT and CDR2 is YNNKEL (reference sequence).

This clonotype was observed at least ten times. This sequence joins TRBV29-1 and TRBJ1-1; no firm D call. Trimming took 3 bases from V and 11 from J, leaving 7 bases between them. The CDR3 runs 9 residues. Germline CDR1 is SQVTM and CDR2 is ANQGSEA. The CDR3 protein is CSVDKEAFF. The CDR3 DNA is TGCAGCGTTGATAAGGAGGCTTTCTTT.

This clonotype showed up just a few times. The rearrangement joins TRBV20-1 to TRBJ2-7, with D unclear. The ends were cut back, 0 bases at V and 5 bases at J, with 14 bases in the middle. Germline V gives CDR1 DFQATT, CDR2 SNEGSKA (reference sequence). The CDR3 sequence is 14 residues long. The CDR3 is CSARDSGRMNEQYF. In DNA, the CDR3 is TGCAGTGCTAGAGATTCGGGCAGGATGAACGAGCAGTACTTC.

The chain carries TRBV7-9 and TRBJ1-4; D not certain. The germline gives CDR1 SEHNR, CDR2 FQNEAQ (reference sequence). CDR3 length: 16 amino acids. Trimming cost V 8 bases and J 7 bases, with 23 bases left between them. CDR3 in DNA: TGTGCCAGCGGACCGACGGCCGGCACGTCGAGTGAAAAACTGTTTTTT. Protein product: CASGPTAGTSSEKLFF.

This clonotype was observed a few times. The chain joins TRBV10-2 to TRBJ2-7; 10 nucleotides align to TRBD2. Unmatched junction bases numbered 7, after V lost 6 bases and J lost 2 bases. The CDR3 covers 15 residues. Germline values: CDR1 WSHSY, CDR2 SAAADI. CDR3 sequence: CASRVRTSGTYEQYF. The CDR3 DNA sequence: TGCGCCAGCAGGGTACGGACTAGCGGCACCTACGAGCAGTACTTC.

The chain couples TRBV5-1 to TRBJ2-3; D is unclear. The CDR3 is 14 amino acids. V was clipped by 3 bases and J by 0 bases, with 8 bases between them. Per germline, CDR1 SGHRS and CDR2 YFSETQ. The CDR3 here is CASSSFTSTDTQYF. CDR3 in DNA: TGCGCCAGCAGCTCATTTACTAGCACAGATACGCAGTATTTT. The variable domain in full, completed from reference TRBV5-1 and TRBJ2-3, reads KAGVTQTPRYLIKTRGQQVTLSCSPISGHRSVSWYQQTPGQGLQFLFEYFSETQRNKGNFPGRFSGRQFSNSRSEMNVSTLELGDSALYLCASSSFTSTDTQYFGPGTRLTVL.